These 9 T cell receptor beta chains came from one sample sequenced in a study of blood T cells in healthy people across ages (dated by TCRdb to the mid-2010s). The library was prepared using 5' RACE. The instrument was an Illumina HiSeq 2500. A second PCR of roughly 6 to 11 cycles was run with a J-beta primer mix and a sample-barcoded 5' primer. TCRdb took the public reads, trimmed them with fastp at Q25, ran MiXCR for clone calling and kept in-frame beta chains. Every CDR3 protein is listed once, alongside the most common genes and DNA of its rows. The sample data list some 880,000 distinct CDR3 sequences, and around 36% of these were observed just once. About an eighth of the sample is taken by the ten largest. Sequenced sample: blood. The receptors here all came from a man aged 18-30 years in good health.

The CDR3 protein is CASSGVRSSYEQYF. The CDR3 DNA sequence: TGTGCCAGCAGTGGTGTCAGGAGCTCCTACGAGCAGTACTTC. The chain is built from TRBV2 and TRBJ2-7, with unresolved D. V lost 4 bases to trimming and J lost 0 bases, with 10 bases between them. This CDR3 region has 14 residues. Germline V gives CDR1 SNHLY, CDR2 FYNNEI.

This clonotype has only a few counts. This chain joins TRBV6-2 or TRBV6-3 and TRBJ2-5; no clear D gene. The CDR3 has 11 amino acids. CDR1 and CDR2 from the germline V gene are MNHEY and SVGEGT. V was shortened by 8 bases and J by 13 bases, with 17 bases between the two germline ends. The CDR3 nucleotides read TGTGCCAGCGGGATACGGACCCTCCCGTACTTC. It specifies CASGIRTLPYF.

The gene calls are TRBV3-1 and TRBJ2-2; no definite D call. CDR1 is LGHDT, CDR2 YNNKEL, per germline (reference sequence). With 1 base removed from V and 0 bases from J, the gap between germline ends came to 12 bases. The CDR3 runs 17 residues. CDR3 sequence: CASSQVQRTTNTGELFF. The CDR3 DNA reads TGTGCCAGCAGCCAAGTTCAGCGAACCACGAACACCGGGGAGCTGTTTTTT.

V is TRBV20-1 and J is TRBJ2-7; the match to TRBD2 covers 7 bases. The germline gives CDR1 DFQATT, CDR2 SNEGSKA (reference sequence). The V gene end was trimmed by 4 bases and the J gene end by 5 bases; junction bases not matched to a gene: 8. The CDR3 is 13 amino acids. The CDR3 sequence is CSAKKAGYNEQYF. As DNA, the CDR3 is TGCAGTGCTAAGAAAGCGGGGTATAACGAGCAGTACTTC.

The chain has TRBV7-9 and TRBJ1-1, with 8 bases matching TRBD1. V trimming: 5 bases; J trimming: 6 bases; junction bases outside the gene matches: 8. There are 14 residues in the CDR3. Germline CDR1 reads SEHNR; CDR2 reads FQNEAQ (reference sequence). In DNA form, the CDR3 reads TGTGCCAGCAGCCTAGTGGACAGGGCATCTGAAGCTTTCTTT. It encodes CASSLVDRASEAFF.

The V and J genes are TRBV5-1 and TRBJ2-6; D is undetermined. The V end lost 0 bases, the J end lost 5 bases, and 12 bases lay between the germline ends. The CDR3 consists of 16 residues. Per the germline V gene, CDR1 is SGHRS and CDR2 is YFSETQ. CDR3 in DNA: TGCGCCAGCAGCTTGGACAAGGGAATACGGGCCAACGTCCTGACTTTC. Its protein is CASSLDKGIRANVLTF.

This clonotype occurred a few times. This chain uses TRBV20-1 with TRBJ1-1; D unclear. The V gene lost 4 bases and the J gene lost 3 bases, with 21 bases spanning the gap. The CDR3 loop spans 16 amino acids. Per the germline V gene, CDR1 is DFQATT and CDR2 is SNEGSKA (reference sequence). The CDR3 region has the DNA TGCAGTGCTAAACCGACTTCAAGGTTCCGGGACACTGAAGCTTTCTTT. It codes for CSAKPTSRFRDTEAFF.

The CDR3 DNA follows: TGTGCCAGCAGCTCCTATGCAGGGGGCGCATACAATGAGCAGTACTTC. It encodes CASSSYAGGAYNEQYF. V gene TRBV7-8 combines with J gene TRBJ2-5; 8 bases match TRBD1. The CDR3 consists of 16 residues. Trimming took 4 bases from V and 11 from J; bases not matched to a gene: 18. Germline CDR1 SGHVS, CDR2 FQNEAQ.

The chain employs TRBV7-2 and TRBJ1-4; TRBD1 matches at 7 bases. Germline V gene lookup returns CDR1 SGHTA and CDR2 FQGNSA. The CDR3 is 14 residues long. Unmatched junction bases numbered 4, after V lost 3 bases and J lost 6 bases. DNA for the CDR3: TGTGCCAGCAGCTTGGCGGGACAGTATGAAAAACTGTTTTTT. Translated: CASSLAGQYEKLFF.